This T cell receptor beta chain was captured by sequencing in a study of cytomegalovirus exposure and HLA in healthy donors. Comment on this clone: Its matching antigen is unknown.

PCR involved 60 Vbeta and 13 Jbeta primers. Here immunoSEQ multiplex PCR was the method, and the copy in TCRdb shows in-frame clones only, minus some. The sample has 150,000 to 200,000 clones; roughly 12% are singletons. The germline V gene has CDR1 SGHDT and CDR2 YYEEEE. Trimming removed 1 base at V and 7 bases at J, with 9 bases between. The CDR3 loop spans 13 amino acids. Study-wide results and caveats: The productive fraction for most TCR beta V segments was about 87% or about 30% in an earlier analysis.

The V call is TRBV5-6, the J call TRBJ1-5; D is ambiguous. Source material: PBMCs. This TCR was sampled from a middle-aged man in good health and CMV-seropositive. The CDR3, as DNA: TGTGCCAGCAGCTTGAGTTCGGGGCAGCCCCAGCATTTT. This encodes CASSLSSGQPQHF. Looking up the rest from reference TRBV5-6 and TRBJ1-5 gives the full variable domain: DAGVTQSPTHLIKTRGQQVTLRCSPKSGHDTVSWYQQALGQGPQFIFQYYEEEERQRGNFPDRFSGHQFPNYSSELNVNALLLGDSALYLCASSLSSGQPQHFGDGTRLSIL.